The 17 T cell receptor beta chains below were found in one sample sequenced in a study of blood T cell repertoires in COVID-19. This table comes from immunoSEQ multiplex PCR, and its TCRdb copy is limited to in-frame clones, with some not included. The repertoire holds 90,000 to 120,000 clones, with roughly nine tenths as singletons. Sequenced: peripheral blood. The source is a man aged 40-49 years with active or convalescent COVID-19.

The chain is built from TRBV4-1 and TRBJ2-2; no reliable D call. Trimming left V 3 bases short and J 7 bases short, with 12 bases between. Germline loops: CDR1 MGHRA, CDR2 YSYEKL. CDR3 length equals 14 residues. Here the CDR3 DNA reads TGCGCCAGCAGCCAGCGCCTAGGTGACGGGGAGCTGTTTTTT. Translated: CASSQRLGDGELFF.

This clone was recorded a few times. The chain recombines TRBV27 with TRBJ2-1; D may be TRBD2 (5 bases). V was clipped by 6 bases and J by 1 base, with 16 bases between them. CDR3 length: 16 amino acids. The germline CDR1 and CDR2 sequences are MNHEY and SMNVEV (reference sequence). CDR3 sequence: CASSPRAVSSYNEQFF. CDR3 DNA sequence: TGTGCCAGCAGCCCCAGAGCGGTGAGTTCCTACAATGAGCAGTTCTTC.

As to this clone: Other DNA sequences in the same sample also yield this CDR3. V gene TRBV30 combines with J gene TRBJ1-2, with no clear D. With 0 bases removed from V and 6 bases from J, the gap between germline ends came to 8 bases. CDR1 GTSNPN and CDR2 SVGIG come from the germline V gene (reference sequence). The CDR3 contains 12 residues. The CDR3 sequence: CAWSVSGNGYTF. CDR3 in DNA: TGTGCCTGGAGTGTTTCGGGAAATGGCTACACCTTC.

This sequence joins TRBV2 and TRBJ2-5; D is undetermined. Trimming shortened V by 6 bases and J by 5 bases, and 7 bases separated the two germline ends. There are 11 residues in the CDR3. Germline assignment: CDR1 SNHLY and CDR2 FYNNEI. CDR3 in amino acids: CASRGAETQYF. Written as DNA, the CDR3 is TGTGCCAGCAGGGGCGCGGAGACCCAGTACTTC.

The genes are TRBV28 and TRBJ1-6; D is unresolved. Germline-derived CDR1 and CDR2 are MDHEN and SYDVKM. The CDR3 has 15 residues. The V gene lost 1 base and the J gene lost 10 bases, with 14 bases spanning the gap. The CDR3 coding sequence is TGTGCCAGCAGTTTATTCGGCAGGTTGGAATCACCCCTCCACTTT. It is translated as CASSLFGRLESPLHF.

V gene TRBV7-8 combines with J gene TRBJ2-5; no reliable D call. Trimming took 3 bases from V and 2 from J, leaving 4 bases between them. The CDR3 consists of 12 residues. Germline CDR1 reads SGHVS; CDR2 reads FQNEAQ. The CDR3, as DNA: TGTGCCAGCAGCTTCGGGCAAGAGACCCAGTACTTC. This codes for CASSFGQETQYF.

In this sample, this clone turned up once. The rearrangement uses TRBV6-4 and TRBJ2-4; 7 positions agree with TRBD1. With V trimmed by 10 bases and J by 8 bases, 5 bases remained unmatched. The CDR3 is 11 residues long. Germline CDR1 MRHNA, CDR2 SNTAGT. In nucleotides, the CDR3 is TGTGCCACCCGACAGGGCGACATTCAGTACTTC. This encodes CATRQGDIQYF.

The chain carries TRBV10-3 and TRBJ2-3; 10 positions agree with TRBD2. V gave up 2 bases and J gave up 4 bases; unmatched junction bases: 3. From germline, CDR1 is ENHRY and CDR2 SYGVKD. There are 15 residues in the CDR3. The CDR3 spells CAISESGRASDTQYF. The CDR3 bases are TGTGCCATCAGTGAGAGCGGGAGGGCCTCAGATACGCAGTATTTT.

The rearrangement joins TRBV6-5 to TRBJ2-7; a possible D gene is TRBD2 (6 bases). The V end was cut by 4 bases, the J end by 1 base, with 8 bases between. Germline V CDR1 and CDR2: MNHEY, SVGAGI. This CDR3 has 13 amino acids. CDR3 DNA sequence: TGTGCCAGCAGTTTCCGGGGGTCCTACGAGCAGTACTTC. Its translation: CASSFRGSYEQYF.

This rearrangement joins TRBV10-3 to TRBJ1-5; the D is unclear. In germline, CDR1 is ENHRY, CDR2 SYGVKD. Between the trimmed V and J ends, which lost 6 bases and 0 bases, there was a span of 9 bases. There are 14 residues in the CDR3. The CDR3 bases are TGTGCCATCAGAAACAGTGCTAGCAATCAGCCCCAGCATTTT. As protein: CAIRNSASNQPQHF.

This chain links TRBV3-1 (or the pseudogene TRBV3-2) with TRBJ2-3, with a tentative D call TRBD2 (5 bases). V was clipped by 4 bases and J by 1 base, with 12 bases between them. CDR3 length: 15 residues. CDR1 and CDR2 (germline): LGHDT, YNNKEL (reference sequence). The CDR3 nucleotides read TGTGCCAGCAGCCGCAACGAAGCGGGCACAGATACGCAGTATTTT. It codes for CASSRNEAGTDTQYF.

The J gene is TRBJ2-7, the V gene TRBV18, with D hard to call. Germline CDR1 is KGHSH and CDR2 is LQKENI. The V end lost 0 bases, the J end lost 7 bases, and 13 bases lay between the germline ends. The CDR3 covers 14 residues. CDR3 amino acids: CASSPPADWAEQYF. The CDR3 nucleotides read TGTGCCAGCTCACCACCCGCAGATTGGGCGGAGCAGTACTTC.

The V call is TRBV10-3, the J call TRBJ2-3; tentatively, D is TRBD2 (6 bases). Germline values: CDR1 ENHRY, CDR2 SYGVKD. Deletions cut 10 bases from V and 6 bases from J, with 14 bases between. The CDR3 runs 12 residues. The CDR3 reads CATKEGIDTQYF. DNA of the CDR3: TGTGCCACCAAGGAGGGCATTGATACGCAGTATTTT.

The chain couples TRBV7-2 to TRBJ2-5; the D gene is possibly TRBD2 (7 bases). CDR1 is SGHTA, CDR2 FQGNSA, per germline. The CDR3 has 13 residues. Trimming stripped 5 bases from V and 5 bases from J, with 12 bases between. DNA for the CDR3: TGTGCCAGCAGCCACGGGGGGCGGGAGACCCAGTACTTC. It specifies CASSHGGRETQYF.

This rearrangement joins TRBV5-1 to TRBJ1-1; 7 bases are shared with TRBD1. Germline CDR1 SGHRS, CDR2 YFSETQ. V lost 4 bases to trimming and J lost 4 bases; unmatched junction nucleotides: 7. The length of the CDR3 is 14 residues. Written as DNA, the CDR3 is TGCGCCAGCAGCCGGGACAGTTCGGCCACTGAAGCTTTCTTT. Encoded protein: CASSRDSSATEAFF.

The chain carries TRBV18 and TRBJ1-4; D gene ambiguous. CDR1 is KGHSH and CDR2 is LQKENI in the germline V gene. Trimming removed 3 bases from V and 5 bases from J, with 7 bases in between. The CDR3 consists of 13 residues. This CDR3 reads CASSPGLNEKLFF. The CDR3 DNA reads TGTGCCAGCTCACCCGGACTCAATGAAAAACTGTTTTTT.

The chain carries TRBV12-3 or TRBV12-4 and TRBJ1-1; D unclear. The CDR3 consists of 12 residues. The ends were cut back, 6 bases at V and 7 bases at J, with 12 bases in the middle. CDR3: CASSPGNLEAFF. The CDR3 DNA sequence: TGTGCCAGCAGCCCGGGGAACCTTGAAGCTTTCTTT.